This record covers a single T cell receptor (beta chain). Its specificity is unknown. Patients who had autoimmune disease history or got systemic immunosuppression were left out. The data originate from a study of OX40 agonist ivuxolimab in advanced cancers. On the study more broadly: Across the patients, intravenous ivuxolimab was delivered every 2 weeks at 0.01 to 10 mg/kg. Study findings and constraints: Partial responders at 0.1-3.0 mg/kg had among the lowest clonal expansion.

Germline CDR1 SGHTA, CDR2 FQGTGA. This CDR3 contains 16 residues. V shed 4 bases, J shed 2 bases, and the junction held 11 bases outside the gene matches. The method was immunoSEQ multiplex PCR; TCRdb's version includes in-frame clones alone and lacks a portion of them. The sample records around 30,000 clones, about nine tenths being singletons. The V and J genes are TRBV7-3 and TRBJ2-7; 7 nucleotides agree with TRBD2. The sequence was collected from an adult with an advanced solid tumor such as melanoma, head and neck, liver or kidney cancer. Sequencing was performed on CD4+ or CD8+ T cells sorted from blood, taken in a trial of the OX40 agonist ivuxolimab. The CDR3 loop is CASSSNRDYPTYEQYF. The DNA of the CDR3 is TGTGCCAGCAGCTCAAACCGGGACTACCCAACCTACGAGCAGTACTTC.